The source of this T cell receptor (beta chain) is a study of cytomegalovirus exposure and HLA in healthy donors. Study-wide context: Prior work identified around 100 million unique TCR beta sequences in 150 million to 200 million T cells. Of roughly 400 genotyped donors, roughly 81% grouped in the Caucasian-associated ancestry cluster. Study-level points and caveats: According to a later analysis, donors in an Asian-associated ancestry cluster reportedly had fewer N-insertions than the roughly 630-donor mean.

The PCR ran on 60 Vbeta and 13 Jbeta primers. Assay used: immunoSEQ multiplex PCR; TCRdb lists only in-frame clones, some missing. The table lists around 140,000 clones, about three quarters of them singletons. Each donor was healthy, and each was a bone marrow donor. CDR1 SGHDT and CDR2 YYEEEE come from the germline V gene. The CDR3 sequence is 14 residues long. The germline V and J ends were trimmed by 1 base and 6 bases, with 13 bases remaining between them. A remark on this clone: Its antigen remains unknown.

This clonotype was obtained from a middle-aged man in good health and CMV-seropositive. The rearrangement joins TRBV5-6 to TRBJ1-2; D gene uncertain. Input material: PBMCs. In nucleotides, the CDR3 is TGTGCCAGCAGCTTGCGGGAAACTTTGGATGGCTACACCTTC. Translation gives CASSLRETLDGYTF.